This T cell receptor (beta chain) was documented in a study of T-cell memory formation after mild COVID-19. On the study more broadly: The study found TCR clusters largely donor specific. Study-wide results and caveats: Clones that contracted from day 15 to 85 had balanced CD4/CD8; later expanders were CD4+ biased.

Per the germline V gene, CDR1 is SGHTA and CDR2 is FQGNSA. The CDR3 loop spans 15 amino acids. Between the trimmed V and J ends, which lost 1 base and 0 bases, there was a span of 7 bases. TCRdb used MiXCR to reprocess the 5' RACE reads, holding one entry per CDR3 protein. The data show roughly 510,000 distinct CDR3 sequences, roughly 17% seen once. In the case of this clonotype: Antigen specificity is unknown.

The genes are TRBV7-2 and TRBJ2-1, with D uncertain. Sequenced: PBMCs or a T cell subset sorted from them (not recorded which). This clonotype originated in an adult woman who had mild COVID-19 (a few samples of this study predate the infection). Cell type and time point are not known. The CDR3 DNA is TGTGCCAGCAGCTTAGACGTGAGCTCCTACAATGAGCAGTTCTTC. Translating gives CASSLDVSSYNEQFF.